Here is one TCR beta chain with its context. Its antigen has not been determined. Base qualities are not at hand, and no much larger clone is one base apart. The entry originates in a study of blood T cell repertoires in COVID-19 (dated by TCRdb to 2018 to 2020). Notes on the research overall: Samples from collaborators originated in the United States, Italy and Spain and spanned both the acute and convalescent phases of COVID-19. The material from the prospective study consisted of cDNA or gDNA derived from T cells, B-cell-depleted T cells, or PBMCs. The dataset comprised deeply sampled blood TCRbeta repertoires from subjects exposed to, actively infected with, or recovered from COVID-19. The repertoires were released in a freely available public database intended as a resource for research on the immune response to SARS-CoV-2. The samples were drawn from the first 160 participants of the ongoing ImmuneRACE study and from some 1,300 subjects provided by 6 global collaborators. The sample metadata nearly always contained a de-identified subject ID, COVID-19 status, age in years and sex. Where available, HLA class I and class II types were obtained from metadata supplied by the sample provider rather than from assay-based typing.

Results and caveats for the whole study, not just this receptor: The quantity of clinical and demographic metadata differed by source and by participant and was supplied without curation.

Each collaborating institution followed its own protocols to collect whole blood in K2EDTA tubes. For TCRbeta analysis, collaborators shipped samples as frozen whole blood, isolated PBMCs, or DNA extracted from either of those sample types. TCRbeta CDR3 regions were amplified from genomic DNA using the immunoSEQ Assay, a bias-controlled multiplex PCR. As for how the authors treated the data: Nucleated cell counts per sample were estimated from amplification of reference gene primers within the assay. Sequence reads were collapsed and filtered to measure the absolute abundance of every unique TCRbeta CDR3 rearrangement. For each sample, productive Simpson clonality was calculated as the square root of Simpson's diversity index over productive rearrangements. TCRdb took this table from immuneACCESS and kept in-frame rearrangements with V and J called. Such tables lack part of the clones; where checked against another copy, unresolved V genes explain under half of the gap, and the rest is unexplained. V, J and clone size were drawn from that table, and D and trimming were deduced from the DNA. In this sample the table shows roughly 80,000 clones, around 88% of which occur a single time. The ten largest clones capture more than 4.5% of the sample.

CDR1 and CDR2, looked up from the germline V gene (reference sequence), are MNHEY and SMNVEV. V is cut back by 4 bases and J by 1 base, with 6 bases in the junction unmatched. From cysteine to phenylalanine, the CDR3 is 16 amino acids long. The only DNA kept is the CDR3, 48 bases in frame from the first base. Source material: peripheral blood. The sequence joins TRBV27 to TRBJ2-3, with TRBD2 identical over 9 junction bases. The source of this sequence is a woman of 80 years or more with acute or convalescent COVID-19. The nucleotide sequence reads TGTGCCAGCAGTTCACCCAGGACTAGCGGCACAGATACGCAGTATTTT. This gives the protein CASSSPRTSGTDTQYF.